One and the same sample provided the 29 T cell receptor beta chains below, sequenced in a study of blood T cell repertoires in COVID-19. Sequencing used immunoSEQ multiplex PCR; TCRdb keeps in-frame clones, though not all of them. The sample has some 180,000 clones; more than 75% are singletons. Source material: peripheral blood. The receptors originated from a woman in her 40s with COVID-19, enrolled during active disease.

This sequence joins TRBV19 and TRBJ2-1; D not resolved. Germline CDR1 is LNHDA and CDR2 is SQIVND (reference sequence). Trimming removed 3 bases at V and 7 bases at J, with 7 bases between. The CDR3 sequence is 12 residues long. Written as DNA, the CDR3 is TGTGCCAGTAGTATGGCATTGAATGAGCAGTTCTTC. The encoded protein is CASSMALNEQFF.

The chain carries TRBV30 and TRBJ1-6; 9 positions agree with TRBD1. This CDR3 is 15 amino acids long. The V gene's germline CDR1 is GTSNPN and CDR2 SVGIG (reference sequence). The trim removed 2 bases at V and 13 bases at J, leaving 12 bases unmatched. CDR3 amino acids: CAWSQKGQGLGPLHF. The CDR3 DNA reads as TGTGCCTGGAGTCAGAAGGGACAGGGACTGGGGCCCCTCCACTTT.

This chain joins TRBV5-1 and TRBJ2-3, with TRBD2 matching over 10 bases. The germline CDR1 and CDR2 sequences are SGHRS and YFSETQ. V was clipped by 2 bases and J by 1 base; unmatched bases: 1. The CDR3 is made up of 15 amino acids. The CDR3, as DNA: TGCGCCAGCAGCTTACTAGCGGGACGCACAGATACGCAGTATTTT. It is translated as CASSLLAGRTDTQYF. Full variable domain (rest looked up from reference TRBV5-1 and TRBJ2-3): KAGVTQTPRYLIKTRGQQVTLSCSPISGHRSVSWYQQTPGQGLQFLFEYFSETQRNKGNFPGRFSGRQFSNSRSEMNVSTLELGDSALYLCASSLLAGRTDTQYFGPGTRLTVL.

V usage is TRBV18 and J usage is TRBJ2-5; no firm D call. CDR1 and CDR2 from the germline V gene are KGHSH and LQKENI. The CDR3 loop spans 11 amino acids. The V end lost 3 bases, the J end lost 7 bases, and 6 bases lay between the germline ends. The CDR3 is CASSPLGTQYF. The CDR3 DNA reads TGTGCCAGCTCACCCCTCGGGACCCAGTACTTC. Full variable domain (rest looked up from reference TRBV18 and TRBJ2-5): NAGVMQNPRHLVRRRGQEARLRCSPMKGHSHVYWYRQLPEEGLKFMVYLQKENIIDESGMPKERFSAEFPKEGPSILRIQQVVRGDSAAYFCASSPLGTQYFGPGTRLLVL.

A single count supports this clone. The chain couples TRBV18 to TRBJ1-4, with 7 bases that match TRBD1. CDR1 and CDR2 from the germline V gene are KGHSH and LQKENI. V was clipped by 3 bases and J by 8 bases; unmatched bases: 6. The CDR3 runs 14 residues. The CDR3 coding sequence is TGTGCCAGCTCACCCAGACAGGGCGACGAAAAACTGTTTTTT. Translation gives CASSPRQGDEKLFF.

This clone appeared once. This chain connects TRBV4-1 to TRBJ2-5; a weak D match, TRBD2 (5 bases). With 2 bases removed from V and 6 bases from J, the gap between germline ends came to 10 bases. CDR3 length equals 13 residues. Germline loops: CDR1 MGHRA, CDR2 YSYEKL. Here the CDR3 reads CASSQLGGKTQYF. The CDR3 bases are TGCGCCAGCAGCCAATTAGGAGGAAAGACCCAGTACTTC.

The chain recombines TRBV7-9 with TRBJ2-1, with D possibly being TRBD2 (6 bases). The V end was cut by 6 bases, the J end by 8 bases, with 11 bases between. The CDR3 contains 12 residues. Germline V CDR1 and CDR2: SEHNR, FQNEAQ (reference sequence). This CDR3 reads CASRPTRDEQFF. As DNA, the CDR3 is TGTGCCAGCAGACCGACTAGGGATGAGCAGTTCTTC.

V usage is TRBV6-6 and J usage is TRBJ1-1; 7 bases match TRBD1. CDR3 size: 14 residues. V was clipped by 6 bases and J by 4 bases; unmatched bases: 8. Germline assignment: CDR1 MNHNY and CDR2 SVGAGI (reference sequence). The CDR3 region is CASRSTDRATEAFF. The CDR3 DNA is TGTGCCAGCAGATCCACCGACAGGGCCACTGAAGCTTTCTTT.

The chain is built from TRBV29-1 and TRBJ2-1; D is unresolved. V lost 2 bases and J 8 bases, leaving 16 bases between the germline ends. The CDR3 has 14 amino acids. Germline V lookup: CDR1 SQVTM, CDR2 ANQGSEA. CDR3 in DNA: TGCAGCGTTGAAAAGCTCGGCCTGAGCGATGAGCAGTTCTTC. It encodes CSVEKLGLSDEQFF.

The chain has TRBV7-2 and TRBJ2-3; no clear D. Trimming left V 3 bases short and J 2 bases short, with 15 bases between. Germline V gene data show CDR1 as SGHTA and CDR2 as FQGNSA. The CDR3 covers 16 residues. CDR3 in DNA: TGTGCCAGCAGCTTTGGAGTCGCGGTTTCCACAGATACGCAGTATTTT. This encodes CASSFGVAVSTDTQYF.

This clone was recorded once. The chain carries TRBV30 and TRBJ1-5, with D possibly TRBD1 on 5 matching bases. The CDR3 is 14 residues long. V lost 0 bases to trimming and J lost 5 bases, with 11 bases between them. Germline V CDR1 and CDR2: GTSNPN, SVGIG (reference sequence). The CDR3 loop reads CAWSVWGDDQPQHF. DNA for the CDR3: TGTGCCTGGAGTGTATGGGGGGATGATCAGCCCCAGCATTTT. The variable domain in full, completed from reference TRBV30 and TRBJ1-5, reads SQTIHQWPATLVQPVGSPLSLECTVEGTSNPNLYWYRQAAGRGLQLLFYSVGIGQISSEVPQNLSASRPQDRQFILSSKKLLLSDSGFYLCAWSVWGDDQPQHFGDGTRLSIL.

J is TRBJ1-2 and V is TRBV11-2, with D maybe TRBD1 (6 bases). V was shortened by 5 bases and J by 4 bases, with 8 bases between the two germline ends. The germline gives CDR1 SGHAT, CDR2 FQNNGV. This CDR3 contains 12 residues. CDR3 nucleotides: TGTGCCAGCAGCACGACAGGCTATGGCTACACCTTC. It is translated as CASSTTGYGYTF.

The chain carries TRBV5-8 and TRBJ1-5, with D perhaps matching TRBD1 (6 bases). In germline, CDR1 is SGHTS, CDR2 YDEGEE. Between the trimmed V and J ends, which lost 4 bases and 5 bases, there was a span of 13 bases. CDR3 size: 14 residues. The CDR3 coding sequence is TGTGCCAGCAGCCCGGAACAGGGTTATCAGCCCCAGCATTTT. Translating gives CASSPEQGYQPQHF.

The V call is TRBV7-6, the J call TRBJ1-1, with 7 bases aligning to TRBD1. Looked up from germline, CDR1 is SGHVS and CDR2 is FNYEAQ. V trimming: 4 bases; J trimming: 8 bases; junction bases outside the gene matches: 4. The CDR3 runs to 12 residues. The CDR3 sequence is CASSWTGGEAFF. The CDR3 nucleotides are TGTGCCAGCAGCTGGACAGGCGGAGAAGCTTTCTTT.

The rearrangement uses TRBV5-1 and TRBJ1-4; D gene unclear. This CDR3 contains 16 residues. Germline CDR1 reads SGHRS; CDR2 reads YFSETQ. The ends were cut back, 0 bases at V and 4 bases at J, with 13 bases in the middle. The CDR3: CASSLARSGGNEKLFF. The CDR3 bases are TGCGCCAGCAGCTTGGCCAGATCTGGAGGTAATGAAAAACTGTTTTTT.

The gene calls are TRBV29-1 and TRBJ1-2, with 7 nucleotides matching TRBD1. J gave up 7 bases and V 7 bases, and 9 bases lay outside the gene matches. The CDR3 has 12 residues. Germline lookup yields CDR1 SQVTM and CDR2 ANQGSEA. The chain's CDR3 is CSARTGDSGYTF. CDR3 bases: TGCAGCGCTCGGACAGGCGACTCTGGCTACACCTTC.

The chain has TRBV7-9 and TRBJ2-1; tentative D call: TRBD2 (6 bases). With 1 base removed from V and 8 bases from J, the gap between germline ends came to 12 bases. CDR1 is SEHNR and CDR2 is FQNEAQ in the germline V gene (reference sequence). CDR3 size: 14 residues. The CDR3 DNA is TGTGCCAGCAGCTTAGGGGGAGGAGGAGATGAGCAGTTCTTC. Translating it yields CASSLGGGGDEQFF.

This clone was detected only once. The chain employs TRBV7-9 and TRBJ2-3; TRBD2 matches at 7 bases. The J segment lost 0 bases and the V segment lost 5 bases, leaving 8 bases of the junction unmatched. CDR1 is SEHNR, CDR2 FQNEAQ, per germline (reference sequence). The CDR3 extends over 16 amino acids. The CDR3 DNA is TGTGCCAGCAGCCACCCAGCGGGGATGAGCACAGATACGCAGTATTTT. It translates to CASSHPAGMSTDTQYF. Using reference TRBV7-9 and TRBJ2-3 for the parts outside the CDR3, the full variable domain is DTGVSQNPRHKITKRGQNVTFRCDPISEHNRLYWYRQTLGQGPEFLTYFQNEAQLEKSRLLSDRFSAERPKGSFSTLEIQRTEQGDSAMYLCASSHPAGMSTDTQYFGPGTRLTVL.

The chain couples TRBV7-2 to TRBJ1-2; TRBD1 is a possible D gene (5 bases). The CDR3 totals 15 residues. V gave up 1 base and J gave up 1 base, with 10 bases separating them. CDR1 is SGHTA, CDR2 FQGNSA, per germline. CDR3 in DNA: TGTGCCAGCAGCTTAGTGGGGGGGGATAACTATGGCTACACCTTC. This translates into CASSLVGGDNYGYTF. Using reference TRBV7-2 and TRBJ1-2 for the parts outside the CDR3, the full variable domain is GAGVSQSPSNKVTEKGKDVELRCDPISGHTALYWYRQSLGQGLEFLIYFQGNSAPDKSGLPSDRFSAERTGGSVSTLTIQRTQQEDSAVYLCASSLVGGDNYGYTFGSGTRLTVV.

This clone has a handful of counts. J is TRBJ1-6 and V is TRBV7-3; no definite D call. Germline values: CDR1 SGHTA, CDR2 FQGTGA. The CDR3 contains 13 residues. V dropped 5 bases and J dropped 13 bases, with 15 bases sitting between them. The CDR3 here is CASSQGAYAPLHF. DNA of the CDR3: TGTGCCAGCAGCCAAGGAGCGTATGCGCCCCTCCACTTT.

This chain connects TRBV2 to TRBJ2-1, with 11 nucleotides matching TRBD2. CDR3 length equals 15 residues. Germline CDR1 reads SNHLY; CDR2 reads FYNNEI. V was pared by 7 bases and J by 5 bases, with 7 bases of the junction left unmatched. CDR3 sequence reads: CASTGGTSGNNEQFF. CDR3 in DNA: TGTGCCAGCACGGGGGGGACTAGCGGAAACAATGAGCAGTTCTTC.

The chain carries TRBV7-2 and TRBJ2-4; 11 bases match TRBD2. The V gene's germline CDR1 is SGHTA and CDR2 FQGNSA. V dropped 0 bases and J dropped 0; count of bases not matched to a gene: 10. The CDR3 covers 20 residues. The CDR3 here is CASSLAQTSGSLGAKNIQYF. CDR3 DNA sequence: TGTGCCAGCAGCTTAGCGCAAACTAGCGGGAGCTTGGGAGCCAAAAACATTCAGTACTTC.

This chain links TRBV2 with TRBJ2-3, with 10 bases identical to TRBD2. The germline gives CDR1 SNHLY, CDR2 FYNNEI. The CDR3 extends over 13 amino acids. V dropped 9 bases and J dropped 1; count of bases not matched to a gene: 1. The CDR3 DNA reads as TGTGCCAGGGGGACTAGCGGCACAGATACGCAGTATTTT. It encodes CARGTSGTDTQYF.

This clone was found a few times. This sequence joins TRBV19 and TRBJ2-7; maybe TRBD1 (5 bases). From germline, CDR1 is LNHDA and CDR2 SQIVND (reference sequence). This CDR3 comprises 13 residues. Between the trimmed V and J ends, which lost 5 bases and 3 bases, there was a span of 11 bases. Written as DNA, the CDR3 is TGTGCCAGTAGTTCCAGGGTAAACTACGAGCAGTACTTC. It codes for CASSSRVNYEQYF.

On this clone itself: Other DNA sequences in this sample translate to the same CDR3. This chain joins TRBV7-9 and TRBJ1-4; D is unclear. V lost 2 bases and J lost 0, with 7 bases in between. Per germline, CDR1 SEHNR and CDR2 FQNEAQ (reference sequence). There are 15 residues in the CDR3. The CDR3 spells CASSLLSATNEKLFF. In nucleotides, the CDR3 is TGTGCCAGCAGCTTATTGTCTGCAACTAATGAAAAACTGTTTTTT. Full variable domain (missing parts from reference TRBV7-9 and TRBJ1-4): DTGVSQNPRHKITKRGQNVTFRCDPISEHNRLYWYRQTLGQGPEFLTYFQNEAQLEKSRLLSDRFSAERPKGSFSTLEIQRTEQGDSAMYLCASSLLSATNEKLFFGSGTQLSVL.

The chain carries TRBV9 and TRBJ1-2; D ambiguous. The CDR3 length is 16 residues. The germline V gene has CDR1 SGDLS and CDR2 YYNGEE. With 3 bases removed from V and 11 bases from J, the gap between germline ends came to 26 bases. CDR3 DNA: TGTGCCAGCAGCGCAGGTTGGGATATTTCCGTCGGGAGGTACACCTTC. Translating it yields CASSAGWDISVGRYTF.

The chain recombines TRBV3-1 (or the pseudogene TRBV3-2) with TRBJ2-3; TRBD2 agrees at 9 bases. The V gene's germline CDR1 is LGHDT and CDR2 YNNKEL (reference sequence). V gave up 4 bases and J gave up 5 bases; unmatched junction bases: 7. The CDR3 length is 15 residues. CDR3 loop: CASSPRLAVGDTQYF. DNA for the CDR3: TGTGCCAGCAGCCCTAGACTAGCGGTGGGAGATACGCAGTATTTT.

Here the CDR3 DNA reads TGTGCCAGCAGCTTGGACAGGGGGCTAAGCAATCAGCCCCAGCATTTT. This encodes CASSLDRGLSNQPQHF. The chain combines TRBV5-6 with TRBJ1-5; 9 bases line up with TRBD1. V shed 0 bases, J shed 1 base, and the junction held 2 bases outside the gene matches. CDR3 length: 16 amino acids. Germline V CDR1 and CDR2: SGHDT, YYEEEE.

This clone was seen only once. V and J are TRBV27 and TRBJ1-1; the match to TRBD1 covers 8 bases. Trimming removed 6 bases from V and 3 bases from J; junction bases left unmatched: 9. This CDR3 is 15 amino acids long. From germline, CDR1 is MNHEY and CDR2 SMNVEV (reference sequence). The CDR3 is CASRDREGRYTEAFF. CDR3 nucleotides: TGTGCCAGCAGGGACAGGGAGGGGCGGTACACTGAAGCTTTCTTT.